This T cell receptor (beta chain) was sequenced during a study of blood T cell repertoires in COVID-19. TCRdb keeps only in-frame clones here, not all; method: immunoSEQ multiplex PCR. Among around 240,000 clones listed, approximately 80% were seen once. This CDR3 has 16 amino acids. V dropped 4 bases and J dropped 6; count of bases not matched to a gene: 10. Germline V lookup: CDR1 LGHDT, CDR2 YNNKEL (reference sequence). The source of this sequence is an elderly woman with acute or convalescent COVID-19. The chain uses TRBV3-1 (or the pseudogene TRBV3-2) and TRBJ1-3; 9 bases agree with TRBD1. Input material: peripheral blood. CDR3 sequence reads: CASSRAGTGTKNTIYF. The CDR3, as DNA: TGTGCCAGCAGCCGAGCCGGGACAGGGACAAAAAACACCATATATTTT.